This entry is about one T cell receptor (beta chain). Its cognate antigen is unknown. Measured with immunoSEQ multiplex PCR; TCRdb has only the in-frame clones, and not every one. This table holds 150,000 to 200,000 clones, 85% to 95% found once. V lost 5 bases and J lost 6; bases outside the gene matches: 5. Germline loops: CDR1 PRHDT, CDR2 FYEKMQ (reference sequence). The length of the CDR3 is 14 residues. The data originate from a study of T cell responses to AZD1222 COVID-19 vaccine. Study-level information: Second doses were pooled across both intervals (about 4 or about 12 weeks). Study-level findings and limits: After two AZD1222 doses, spike-specific TCR breadth and depth rose versus day 0. Nearly half of unique spike-specific TCRs reportedly avoided B.1.351 and B.1.1.7 mutated regions. Repertoire sampling was restricted to post-peak T cell response timepoints.

The material was peripheral blood, obtained on day 0 of AZD1222 vaccination. V gene TRBV13 combines with J gene TRBJ2-7, with 12 bases matching TRBD1. The receptor was isolated from an adult in good health. CDR3 residues: CASSMGQGALEQYF. Written as DNA, the CDR3 is TGTGCCAGCAGCATGGGACAGGGGGCCCTCGAGCAGTACTTC. The full variable domain, its missing parts supplied by reference TRBV13 and TRBJ2-7, is AAGVIQSPRHLIKEKRETATLKCYPIPRHDTVYWYQQGPGQDPQFLISFYEKMQSDKGSIPDRFSAQQFSDYHSELNMSSLELGDSALYFCASSMGQGALEQYFGPGTRLTVT.